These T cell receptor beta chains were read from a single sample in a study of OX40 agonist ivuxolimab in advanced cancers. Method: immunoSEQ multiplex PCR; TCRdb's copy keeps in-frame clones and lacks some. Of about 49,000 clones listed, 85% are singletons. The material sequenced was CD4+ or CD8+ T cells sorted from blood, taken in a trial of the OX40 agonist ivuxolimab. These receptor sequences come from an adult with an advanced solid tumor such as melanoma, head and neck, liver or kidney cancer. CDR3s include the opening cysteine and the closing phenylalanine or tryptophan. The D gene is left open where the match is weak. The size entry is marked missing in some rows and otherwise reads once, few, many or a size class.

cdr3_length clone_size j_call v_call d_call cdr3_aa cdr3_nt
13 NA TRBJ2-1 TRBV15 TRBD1 CATTYDRDNEQFF TGTGCCACCACCTATGACAGGGACAATGAGCAGTTCTTC
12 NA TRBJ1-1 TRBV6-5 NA CASSYGSTEAFF TGTGCCAGCAGTTATGGGAGCACTGAAGCTTTCTTT
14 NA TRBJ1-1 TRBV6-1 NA CASSEAGGYTEAFF TGTGCCAGCAGTGAAGCGGGGGGTTACACTGAAGCTTTCTTT
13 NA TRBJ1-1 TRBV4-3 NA CASSQRRGTEAFF TGCGCCAGCAGCCAACGGCGGGGCACTGAAGCTTTCTTT
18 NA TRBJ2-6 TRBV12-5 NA CASGFSTYERRGANVLTF TGTGCTAGTGGTTTCTCGACCTATGAACGGCGTGGGGCCAACGTCCTGACTTTC
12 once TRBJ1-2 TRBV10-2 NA CASSTGQNGYTF TGCGCCAGCAGTACTGGACAGAATGGCTACACCTTC
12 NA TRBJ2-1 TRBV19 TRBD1 CASRTGIDEQFF TGTGCCAGTAGGACAGGGATTGATGAGCAGTTCTTC
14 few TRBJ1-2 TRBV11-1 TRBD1 CASSPESGGYGYTF TGTGCCAGCAGCCCAGAATCAGGGGGCTATGGCTACACCTTC
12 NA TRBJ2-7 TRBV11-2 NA CASSLRGSEQYF TGTGCCAGCAGCTTACGGGGATCCGAGCAGTACTTC
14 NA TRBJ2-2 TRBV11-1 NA CASSLSTGSGELFF TGTGCCAGCAGCTTGTCAACGGGGTCCGGGGAGCTGTTTTTT
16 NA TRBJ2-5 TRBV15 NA CATSRESGSYQETQYF TGTGCCACCAGCAGAGAATCGGGCAGTTACCAAGAGACCCAGTACTTC
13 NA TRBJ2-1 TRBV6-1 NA CASSEAPGDEQFF TGTGCCAGCAGTGAAGCACCAGGGGATGAGCAGTTCTTC
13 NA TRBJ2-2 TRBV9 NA CASSPGLTGELFF TGTGCCAGCAGCCCCGGACTCACCGGGGAGCTGTTTTTT
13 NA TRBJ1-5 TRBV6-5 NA CASSYGGGQPQHF TGTGCCAGCAGCTATGGGGGAGGTCAGCCCCAGCATTTT
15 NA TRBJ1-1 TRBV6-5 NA CASSSSFPVVTEAFF TGTGCCAGCAGCTCTAGCTTTCCGGTGGTCACTGAAGCTTTCTTT
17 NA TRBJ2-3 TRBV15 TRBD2 CATSRALAGGPGDTQYF TGTGCCACCAGCAGAGCCCTAGCGGGGGGTCCCGGGGATACGCAGTATTTT
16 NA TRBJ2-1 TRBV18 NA CASSPQDLGVNNEQFF TGTGCCAGCTCACCCCAGGACCTGGGGGTGAACAATGAGCAGTTCTTC
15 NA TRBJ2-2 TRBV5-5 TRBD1 CASSWTGVNTGELFF TGTGCCAGCAGTTGGACAGGGGTGAACACCGGGGAGCTGTTTTTT
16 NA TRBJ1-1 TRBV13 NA CASSKPPLAGNTEAFF TGTGCCAGCAGCAAACCCCCCTTGGCTGGGAACACTGAAGCTTTCTTT
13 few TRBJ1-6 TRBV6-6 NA CASKAGDHSPLHF TGTGCCAGCAAAGCAGGGGATCATTCACCCCTCCACTTT
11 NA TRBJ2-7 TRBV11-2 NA CASSPVPEQYF TGTGCCAGCAGCCCGGTCCCCGAGCAGTACTTC
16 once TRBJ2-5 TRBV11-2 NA CASSLGAGTVLETQYF TGTGCCAGCAGCTTAGGGGCAGGGACGGTCCTGGAGACCCAGTACTTC
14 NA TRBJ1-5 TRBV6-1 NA CASRLGGSNQPQHF TGTGCCAGCAGGCTCGGGGGTAGCAATCAGCCCCAGCATTTT
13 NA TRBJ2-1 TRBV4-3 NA CASSRSPRDEQFF TGCGCCAGCAGCCGTTCCCCCCGGGATGAGCAGTTCTTC
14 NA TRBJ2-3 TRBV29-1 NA CSVGGSSGTDTQYF TGCAGCGTTGGCGGGTCTAGCGGCACAGATACGCAGTATTTT
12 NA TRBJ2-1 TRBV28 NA CAVQAAHNEQFF TGTGCCGTACAGGCAGCACACAATGAGCAGTTCTTC
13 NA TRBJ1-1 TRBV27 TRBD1 CASRDREGTEAFF TGTGCCAGCAGGGACAGGGAGGGCACTGAAGCTTTCTTT